The clone carrying this TCR beta chain was seen a handful of times. The antigen remains unidentified. The use of a sample-barcoded 5' primer and a J-beta primer mix characterized a second PCR of about 7 to 12 cycles. TCRdb called the 5' RACE reads again in MiXCR, with one record for every CDR3 protein. The table lists roughly 640,000 distinct CDR3 sequences, approximately 30% of them singletons, with roughly 14% in the top ten. This record comes from a study of blood T cells in healthy people across ages. General study findings and limits: Diversity of TCR beta per million T cells declined in a roughly linear way with age. Long-lived donors exceeded aged donors in naive CD4+ cells and diversity. Possibly, changes in expanded clonotypes were confounded because donor CMV status was unknown.

The CDR3 has 15 amino acids. Germline CDR1 is MNHEY and CDR2 is SVGAGI. Trimming shortened V by 0 bases and J by 3 bases, and 9 bases separated the two germline ends. Donors ranged from roughly 6 to 90 years old and were healthy Caucasians in Russia. Sequenced input: blood. The source is a woman of 80 years or more in good health. The gene calls are TRBV6-5 and TRBJ1-5; D gene unclear. CDR3 residues: CASSYSDGFNQPQHF. The CDR3 nucleotides read TGTGCCAGCAGTTACTCTGACGGGTTCAATCAGCCCCAGCATTTT.